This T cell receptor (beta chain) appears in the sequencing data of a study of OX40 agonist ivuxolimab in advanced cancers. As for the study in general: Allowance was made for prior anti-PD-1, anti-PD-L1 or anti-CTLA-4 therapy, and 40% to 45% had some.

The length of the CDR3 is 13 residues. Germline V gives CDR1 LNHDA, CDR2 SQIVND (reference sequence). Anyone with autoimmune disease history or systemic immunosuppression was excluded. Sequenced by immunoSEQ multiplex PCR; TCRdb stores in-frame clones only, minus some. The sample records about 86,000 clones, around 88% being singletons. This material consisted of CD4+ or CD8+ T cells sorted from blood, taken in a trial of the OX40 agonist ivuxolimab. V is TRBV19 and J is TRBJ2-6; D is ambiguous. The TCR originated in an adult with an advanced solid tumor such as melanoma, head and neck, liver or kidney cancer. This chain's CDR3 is CATSDSGANVLTF. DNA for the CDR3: TGTGCTACTTCCGACTCTGGGGCCAACGTCCTGACTTTC.